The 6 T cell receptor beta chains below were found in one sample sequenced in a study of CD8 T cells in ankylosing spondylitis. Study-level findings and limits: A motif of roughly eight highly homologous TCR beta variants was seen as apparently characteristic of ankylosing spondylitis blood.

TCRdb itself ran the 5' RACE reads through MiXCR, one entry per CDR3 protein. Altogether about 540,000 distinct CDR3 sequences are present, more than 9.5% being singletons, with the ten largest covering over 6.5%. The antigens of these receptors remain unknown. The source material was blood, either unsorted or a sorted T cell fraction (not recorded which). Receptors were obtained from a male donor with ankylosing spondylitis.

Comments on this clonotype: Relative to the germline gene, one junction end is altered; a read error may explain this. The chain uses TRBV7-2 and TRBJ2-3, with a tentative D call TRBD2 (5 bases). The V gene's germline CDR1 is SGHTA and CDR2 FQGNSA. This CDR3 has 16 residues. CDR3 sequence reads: CVSSLNSLASTDTQYF. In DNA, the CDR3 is TGTGTCAGCAGCTTAAATTCTCTAGCTAGCACAGATACGCAGTATTTT. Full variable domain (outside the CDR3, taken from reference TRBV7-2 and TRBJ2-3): GAGVSQSPSNKVTEKGKDVELRCDPISGHTALYWYRQSLGQGLEFLIYFQGNSAPDKSGLPSDRFSAERTGGSVSTLTIQRTQQEDSAVYLCVSSLNSLASTDTQYFGPGTRLTVL.

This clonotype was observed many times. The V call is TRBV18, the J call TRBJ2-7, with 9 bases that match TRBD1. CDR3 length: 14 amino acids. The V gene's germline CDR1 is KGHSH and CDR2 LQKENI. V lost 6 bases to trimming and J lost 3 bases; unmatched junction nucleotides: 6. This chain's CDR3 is CASSKQGADYEQYF. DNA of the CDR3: TGTGCCAGCTCCAAACAGGGGGCTGACTACGAGCAGTACTTC.

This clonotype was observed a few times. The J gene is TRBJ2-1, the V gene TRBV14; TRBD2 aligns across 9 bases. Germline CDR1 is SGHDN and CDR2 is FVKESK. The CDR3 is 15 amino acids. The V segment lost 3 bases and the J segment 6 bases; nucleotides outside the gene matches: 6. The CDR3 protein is CASSQALAGINEQFF. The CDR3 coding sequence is TGTGCCAGCAGCCAGGCGCTAGCGGGGATCAATGAGCAGTTCTTC.

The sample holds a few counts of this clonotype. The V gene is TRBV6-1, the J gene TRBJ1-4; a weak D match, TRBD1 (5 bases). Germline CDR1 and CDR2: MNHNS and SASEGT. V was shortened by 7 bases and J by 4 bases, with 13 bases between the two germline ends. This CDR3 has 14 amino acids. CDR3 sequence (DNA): TGTGCCAGCACCCCGGGGCTCGGTAATGAAAAACTGTTTTTT. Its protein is CASTPGLGNEKLFF.

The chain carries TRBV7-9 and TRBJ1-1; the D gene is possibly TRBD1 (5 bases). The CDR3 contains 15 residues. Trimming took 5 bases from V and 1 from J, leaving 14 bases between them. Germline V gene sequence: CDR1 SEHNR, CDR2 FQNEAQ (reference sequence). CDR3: CASSAGWGRNTEAFF. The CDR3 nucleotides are TGTGCCAGCAGCGCTGGTTGGGGCAGGAACACTGAAGCTTTCTTT.

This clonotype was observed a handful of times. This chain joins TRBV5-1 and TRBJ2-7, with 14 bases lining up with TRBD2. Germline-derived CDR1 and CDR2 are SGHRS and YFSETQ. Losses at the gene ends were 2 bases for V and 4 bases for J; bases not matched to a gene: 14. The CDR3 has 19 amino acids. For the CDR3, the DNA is TGCGCCAGCAGCTTTTCTTCTGGGGGACTAGCGGGAGAATGGTACGAGCAGTACTTC. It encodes CASSFSSGGLAGEWYEQYF.